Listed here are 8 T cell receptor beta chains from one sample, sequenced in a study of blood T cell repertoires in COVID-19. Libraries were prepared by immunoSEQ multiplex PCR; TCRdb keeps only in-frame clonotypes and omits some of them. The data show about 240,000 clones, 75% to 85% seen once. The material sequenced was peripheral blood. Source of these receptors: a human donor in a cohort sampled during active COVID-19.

CDR3 protein: CASSLAGSVTSTDTQYF. The CDR3 region has the DNA TGTGCCAGCAGCTTAGCGGGTAGCGTTACTAGCACAGATACGCAGTATTTT. The chain combines TRBV11-3 with TRBJ2-3, with D perhaps TRBD2 (5 bases). The V and J ends lost 1 base and 0 bases respectively, with 14 bases between them. Germline V gene data show CDR1 as SGHNT and CDR2 as YENEEA. The CDR3 contains 17 residues.

DNA of the CDR3: TGCGCCAGCAGCCCTGTCAGGCAGGGAGGCACTGAAGCTTTCTTT. Its translation is CASSPVRQGGTEAFF. This chain links TRBV5-1 with TRBJ1-1; TRBD1 is a possible D gene (5 bases). This CDR3 is 15 amino acids long. The germline CDR1 and CDR2 sequences are SGHRS and YFSETQ. V gave up 4 bases and J gave up 4 bases, with 17 bases separating them.

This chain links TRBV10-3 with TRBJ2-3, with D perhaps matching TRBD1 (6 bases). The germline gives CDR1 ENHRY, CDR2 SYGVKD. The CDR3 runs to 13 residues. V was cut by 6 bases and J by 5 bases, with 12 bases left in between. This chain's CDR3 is CAIRRTDEDTQYF. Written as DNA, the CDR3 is TGTGCCATCAGGAGGACAGACGAAGATACGCAGTATTTT.

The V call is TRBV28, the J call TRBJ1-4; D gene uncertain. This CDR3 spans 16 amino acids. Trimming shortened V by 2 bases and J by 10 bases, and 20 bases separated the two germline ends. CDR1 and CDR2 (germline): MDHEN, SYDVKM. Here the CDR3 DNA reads TGTGCCAGCAGTTTAATTTCGCCGGGAGGGTTGGGAAAACTGTTTTTT. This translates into CASSLISPGGLGKLFF.

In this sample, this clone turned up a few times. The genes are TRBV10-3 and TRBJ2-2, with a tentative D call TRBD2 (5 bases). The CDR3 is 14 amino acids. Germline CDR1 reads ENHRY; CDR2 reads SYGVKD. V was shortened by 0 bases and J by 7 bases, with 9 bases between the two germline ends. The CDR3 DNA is TGTGCCATCAGTGAGTCGATTGAGGGCGGGGAGCTGTTTTTT. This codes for CAISESIEGGELFF.

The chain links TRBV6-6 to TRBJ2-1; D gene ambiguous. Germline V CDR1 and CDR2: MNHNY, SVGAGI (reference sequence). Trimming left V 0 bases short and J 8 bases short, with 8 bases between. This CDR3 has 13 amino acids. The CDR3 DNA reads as TGTGCCAGCAGTTACTCGAATAGTTATGAGCAGTTCTTC. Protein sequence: CASSYSNSYEQFF.

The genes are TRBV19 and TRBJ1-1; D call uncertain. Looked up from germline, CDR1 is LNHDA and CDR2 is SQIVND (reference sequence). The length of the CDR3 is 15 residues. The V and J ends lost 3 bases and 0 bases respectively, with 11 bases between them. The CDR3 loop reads CASSMWVTLNTEAFF. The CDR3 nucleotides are TGTGCCAGTAGTATGTGGGTGACACTGAACACTGAAGCTTTCTTT.

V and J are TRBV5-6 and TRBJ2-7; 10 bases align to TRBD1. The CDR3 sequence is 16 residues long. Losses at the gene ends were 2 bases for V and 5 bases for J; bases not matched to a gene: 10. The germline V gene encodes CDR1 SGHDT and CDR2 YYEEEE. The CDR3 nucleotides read TGTGCCAGCAGCTTTGTACGGGACAGGGGCCTGAACGAGCAGTACTTC. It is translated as CASSFVRDRGLNEQYF. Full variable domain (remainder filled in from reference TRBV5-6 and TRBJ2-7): DAGVTQSPTHLIKTRGQQVTLRCSPKSGHDTVSWYQQALGQGPQFIFQYYEEEERQRGNFPDRFSGHQFPNYSSELNVNALLLGDSALYLCASSFVRDRGLNEQYFGPGTRLTVT.